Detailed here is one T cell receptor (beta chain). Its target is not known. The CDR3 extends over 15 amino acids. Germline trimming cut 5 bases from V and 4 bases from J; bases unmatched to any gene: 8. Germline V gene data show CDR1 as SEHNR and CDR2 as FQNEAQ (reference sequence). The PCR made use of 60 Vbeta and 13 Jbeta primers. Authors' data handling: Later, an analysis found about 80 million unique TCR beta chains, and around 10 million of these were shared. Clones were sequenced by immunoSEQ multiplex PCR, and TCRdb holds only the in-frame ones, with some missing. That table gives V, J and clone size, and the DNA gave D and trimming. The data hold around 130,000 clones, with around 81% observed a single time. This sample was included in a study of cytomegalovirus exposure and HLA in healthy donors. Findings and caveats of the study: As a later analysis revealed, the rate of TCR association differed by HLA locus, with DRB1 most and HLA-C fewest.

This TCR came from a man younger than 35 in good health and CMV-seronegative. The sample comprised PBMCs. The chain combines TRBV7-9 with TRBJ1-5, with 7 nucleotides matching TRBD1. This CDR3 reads CASSPGDSRNQPQHF. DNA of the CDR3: TGTGCCAGCAGCCCGGGGGACAGTAGAAATCAGCCCCAGCATTTT.